These 16 T cell receptor beta chains share one sample of origin, sequenced in a study of identical twins (dated by TCRdb to the mid-2010s). Library construction relied on 5' RACE. Sequenced using an Illumina HiSeq 2000. TCRdb applied fastp at Q25 and MiXCR to the public reads, then kept only in-frame beta chains. One record per CDR3 amino acid sequence lists the most common genes and DNA. The sample profile shows about 890,000 distinct CDR3 sequences; approximately 13% of them were found once. The top ten hold 1.5% to 2% of the sample. These data were likewise used in another study, on yellow fever vaccine responses in identical twins.

The material sequenced was PBMCs. The receptor source for this set is a woman between 18 and 29 years old in good health.

This clonotype was detected only a few times. The V gene is TRBV12-3 or TRBV12-4, the J gene TRBJ2-3, with TRBD1 matching over 10 bases. Trimming cost V 7 bases and J 3 bases; bases outside gene matches: 4. The CDR3 consists of 14 residues. The CDR3 spells CASNDRGPTDTQYF. The CDR3, as DNA: TGTGCCAGCAACGACAGGGGGCCAACAGATACGCAGTATTTT.

This clonotype was counted only a few times. V is TRBV6-5 and J is TRBJ1-5; 7 bases map to TRBD1. V was pared by 0 bases and J by 6 bases, with 8 bases of the junction left unmatched. The CDR3 has 16 amino acids. CDR1 is MNHEY and CDR2 is SVGAGI in the germline V gene. In nucleotides, the CDR3 is TGTGCCAGCAGTTACTCAGGGGGCCTGGGCCGTCAGCCCCAGCATTTT. It encodes CASSYSGGLGRQPQHF.

This clonotype was counted ten times or more. V gene TRBV11-3 combines with J gene TRBJ1-2; 7 bases match TRBD1. CDR1 and CDR2 (germline): SGHNT, YENEEA. After removal of 1 base from V and 2 bases from J, the junction contained 4 bases not matched to a gene. This CDR3 comprises 15 residues. CDR3 coding DNA: TGTGCCAGCAGCTTAGCGGCCAGGGGGAACTATGGCTACACCTTC. It is translated as CASSLAARGNYGYTF.

Ten or more counts support this clonotype. The chain carries TRBV25-1 and TRBJ2-1, with unresolved D. Germline values: CDR1 MGHDK, CDR2 SYGVNS. The CDR3 runs to 13 residues. The V end was cut by 6 bases, the J end by 8 bases, with 14 bases between. The CDR3 DNA follows: TGTGCCAGCAGCCTCGGGTCTCTCGATGAGCAGTTCTTC. It is translated as CASSLGSLDEQFF.

This clonotype was counted between two and nine times. The genes are TRBV21-1 and TRBJ2-7; the table's D call of TRBD1 was not tested on the DNA. TRBV21-1 is an annotated pseudogene. The length of the CDR3 is 14 residues. For the CDR3, the DNA is TGTGCCAGCAGCAAGTACGCGGGAGAGGGGGAGCAGTACTTC. Translating gives CASSKYAGEGEQYF.

This chain joins TRBV5-6 and TRBJ2-6; D not certain. Trimming took 4 bases from V and 0 from J, leaving 20 bases between them. The CDR3 sequence is 19 residues long. Germline V CDR1 and CDR2: SGHDT, YYEEEE. The CDR3 spells CASSPTDIYTSSGANVLTF. The CDR3 region has the DNA TGTGCCAGCAGCCCGACTGACATATATACAAGCTCTGGGGCCAACGTCCTGACTTTC. The full variable domain, with the rest looked up from reference TRBV5-6 and TRBJ2-6, is DAGVTQSPTHLIKTRGQQVTLRCSPKSGHDTVSWYQQALGQGPQFIFQYYEEEERQRGNFPDRFSGHQFPNYSSELNVNALLLGDSALYLCASSPTDIYTSSGANVLTFGAGSRLTVL.

The chain combines TRBV29-1 with TRBJ2-1; D may be TRBD2 (6 bases). The V end lost 3 bases, the J end lost 4 bases, and 10 bases lay between the germline ends. This CDR3 has 13 residues. Germline assignment: CDR1 SQVTM and CDR2 ANQGSEA. The CDR3 nucleotides are TGCAGCGTTGACGGGGGTCAGTACAATGAGCAGTTCTTC. Protein product: CSVDGGQYNEQFF.

This chain uses TRBV28 with TRBJ2-7; the match to TRBD1 covers 7 bases. Germline CDR1 reads MDHEN; CDR2 reads SYDVKM. Unmatched junction bases numbered 1, after V lost 5 bases and J lost 3 bases. This CDR3 spans 12 amino acids. Here the CDR3 reads CASSDRDYEQYF. CDR3 coding DNA: TGTGCCAGCAGTGACAGGGACTACGAGCAGTACTTC.

This clonotype was picked up a small number of times. CDR3 amino acids: CSARDQPSRRLGNYEQYV. The CDR3 nucleotides are TGCAGTGCTAGAGATCAGCCGAGCAGGAGGCTTGGGAACTACGAGCAGTACGTC. The chain links TRBV20-1 to TRBJ2-7; D may be TRBD2 (5 bases). CDR1 is DFQATT and CDR2 is SNEGSKA in the germline V gene (reference sequence). V lost 0 bases and J 3 bases, leaving 24 bases between the germline ends. This CDR3 region has 18 residues.

This clonotype was detected only once. The chain uses TRBV10-1 and TRBJ1-1, with TRBD1 identical over 8 bases. The CDR3 runs 15 residues. J lost 5 bases, V lost 3 bases, and 8 bases had no gene match. The germline CDR1 and CDR2 sequences are WNHNN and SYGVQD (reference sequence). As DNA, the CDR3 is TGCGCCAGCAGTGACCGGGACAGGTTCTCAACTGAAGCTTTCTTT. Translated: CASSDRDRFSTEAFF.

Many counts were recorded for this clonotype. The V call is TRBV20-1, the J call TRBJ2-1; unclear D gene. The CDR3 has 13 residues. CDR1 and CDR2 (germline): DFQATT, SNEGSKA (reference sequence). V lost 6 bases to trimming and J lost 6 bases, with 15 bases between them. CDR3 DNA: TGCAGTGCGATCCCAAGTCTGCTCAATGAGCAGTTCTTC. Its translation: CSAIPSLLNEQFF.

This clonotype was counted a single time. A much more abundant neighbour one base away suggests this may be a read error. The chain couples TRBV20-1 to TRBJ2-6; no reliable D call. Germline V CDR1 and CDR2: DFQATT, SNEGSKA (reference sequence). The CDR3 extends over 17 amino acids. The CDR3 DNA follows: TGCAGTGCTAGTTCAAGGGTTCTCAGCTCTGGGGTCAACGTCCTGACTTTC. It encodes CSASSRVLSSGVNVLTF.

The genes are TRBV28 and TRBJ2-7, with D unresolved. The CDR3 is 13 amino acids. Trimming cost V 4 bases and J 0 bases, with 7 bases left between them. In germline, CDR1 is MDHEN, CDR2 SYDVKM. The CDR3 is CASSSSSSYEQYV. DNA of the CDR3: TGTGCCAGCAGTTCTAGTAGCTCCTACGAGCAGTACGTC.

There are many counts of this clonotype. The rearrangement joins TRBV6-6 to TRBJ1-2; D not certain. Germline assignment: CDR1 MNHNY and CDR2 SVGAGI (reference sequence). The CDR3 consists of 13 residues. V was cut by 0 bases and J by 2 bases, with 4 bases left in between. The CDR3 DNA reads as TGTGCCAGCAGTTACTCAGGGAACTATGGCTACACCTTC. Amino acids: CASSYSGNYGYTF.

This clonotype was found a few times. This rearrangement joins TRBV10-3 to TRBJ2-3, with TRBD2 identical over 8 bases. The germline V gene encodes CDR1 ENHRY and CDR2 SYGVKD. The CDR3 runs 18 residues. Trimming at V came to 0 bases and at J to 2 bases, leaving 10 bases not matched to a gene. The CDR3 protein is CAISESGGLVGFTDTQYF. The CDR3 bases are TGTGCCATCAGTGAGTCTGGGGGACTAGTCGGATTCACAGATACGCAGTATTTT.

This clonotype was seen repeatedly, ten times or more. This rearrangement joins TRBV5-1 to TRBJ2-1, with D unresolved. The CDR3 length is 15 residues. The ends were cut back, 1 base at V and 0 bases at J, with 8 bases in the middle. In germline, CDR1 is SGHRS, CDR2 YFSETQ. As DNA, the CDR3 is TGCGCCAGCAGCTTGCTCTCTAGCTCCTACAATGAGCAGTTCTTC. This sequence encodes CASSLLSSSYNEQFF.